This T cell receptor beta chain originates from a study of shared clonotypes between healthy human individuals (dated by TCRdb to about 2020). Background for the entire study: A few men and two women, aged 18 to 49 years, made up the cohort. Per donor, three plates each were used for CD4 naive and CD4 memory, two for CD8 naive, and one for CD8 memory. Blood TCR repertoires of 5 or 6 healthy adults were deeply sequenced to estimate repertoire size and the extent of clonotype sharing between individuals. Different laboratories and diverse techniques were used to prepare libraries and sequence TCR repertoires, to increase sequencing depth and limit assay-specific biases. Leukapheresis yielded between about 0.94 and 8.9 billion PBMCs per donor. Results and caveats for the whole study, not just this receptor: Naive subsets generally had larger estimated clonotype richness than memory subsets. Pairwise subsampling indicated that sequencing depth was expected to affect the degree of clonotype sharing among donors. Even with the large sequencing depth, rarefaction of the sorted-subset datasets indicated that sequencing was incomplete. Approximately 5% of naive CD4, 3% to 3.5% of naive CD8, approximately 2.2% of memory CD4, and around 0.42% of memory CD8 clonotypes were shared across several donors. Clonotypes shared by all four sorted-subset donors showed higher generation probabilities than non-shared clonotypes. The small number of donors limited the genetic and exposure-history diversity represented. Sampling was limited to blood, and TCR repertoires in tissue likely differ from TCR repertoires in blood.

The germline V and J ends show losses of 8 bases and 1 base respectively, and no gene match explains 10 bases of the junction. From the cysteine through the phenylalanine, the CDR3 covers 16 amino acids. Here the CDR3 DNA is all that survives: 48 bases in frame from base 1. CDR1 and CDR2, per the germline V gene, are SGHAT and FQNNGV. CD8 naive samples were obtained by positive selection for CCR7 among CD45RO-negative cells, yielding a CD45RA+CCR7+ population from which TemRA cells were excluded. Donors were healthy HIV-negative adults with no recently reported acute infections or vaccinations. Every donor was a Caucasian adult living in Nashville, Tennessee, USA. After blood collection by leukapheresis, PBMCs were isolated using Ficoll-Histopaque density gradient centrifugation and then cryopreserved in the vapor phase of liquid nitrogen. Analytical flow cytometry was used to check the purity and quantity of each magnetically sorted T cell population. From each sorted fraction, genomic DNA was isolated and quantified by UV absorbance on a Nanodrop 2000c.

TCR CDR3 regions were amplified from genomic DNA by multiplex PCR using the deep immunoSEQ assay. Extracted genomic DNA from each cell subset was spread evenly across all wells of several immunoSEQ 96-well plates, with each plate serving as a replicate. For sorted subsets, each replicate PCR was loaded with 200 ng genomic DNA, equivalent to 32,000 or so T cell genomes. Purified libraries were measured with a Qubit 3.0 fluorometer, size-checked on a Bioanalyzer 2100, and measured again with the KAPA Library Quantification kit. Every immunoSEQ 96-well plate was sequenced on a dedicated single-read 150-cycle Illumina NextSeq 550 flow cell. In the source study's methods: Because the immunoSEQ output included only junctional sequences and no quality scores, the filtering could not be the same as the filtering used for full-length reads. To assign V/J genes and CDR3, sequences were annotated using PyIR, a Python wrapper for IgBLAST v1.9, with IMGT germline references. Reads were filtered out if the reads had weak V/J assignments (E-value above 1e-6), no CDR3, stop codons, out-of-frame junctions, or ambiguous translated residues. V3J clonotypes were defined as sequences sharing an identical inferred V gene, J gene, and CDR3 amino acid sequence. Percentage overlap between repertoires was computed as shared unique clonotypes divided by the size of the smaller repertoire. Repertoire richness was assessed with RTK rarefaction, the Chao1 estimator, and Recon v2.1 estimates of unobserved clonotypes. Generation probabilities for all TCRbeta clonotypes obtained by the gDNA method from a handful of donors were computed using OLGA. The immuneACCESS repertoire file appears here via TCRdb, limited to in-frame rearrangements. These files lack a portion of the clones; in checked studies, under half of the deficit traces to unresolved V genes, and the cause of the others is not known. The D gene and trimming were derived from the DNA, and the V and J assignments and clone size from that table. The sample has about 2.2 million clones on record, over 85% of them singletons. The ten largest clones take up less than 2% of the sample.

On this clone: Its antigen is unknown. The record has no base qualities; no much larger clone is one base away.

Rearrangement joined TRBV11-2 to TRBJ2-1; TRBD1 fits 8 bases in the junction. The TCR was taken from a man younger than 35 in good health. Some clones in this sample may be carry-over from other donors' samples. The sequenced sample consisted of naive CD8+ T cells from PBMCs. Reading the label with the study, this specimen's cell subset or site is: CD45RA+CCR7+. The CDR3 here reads CASPPDREGSYNEQFF. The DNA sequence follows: TGTGCCAGCCCCCCGGACAGGGAAGGGTCCTACAATGAGCAGTTCTTC.